This TCR beta chain was profiled in a study of cytomegalovirus exposure and HLA in healthy donors. Study at large: Out of 180 million or so T cells, an earlier analysis found roughly 100 million unique TCR beta sequences in total. Study results and caveats: Most TCR beta V segments were productive about 87% or about 30% of the time in an earlier analysis. Later on, a genetic analysis was performed. It linked a missense variant in DCLRE1C with V- and J-gene trimming of TCR beta. An apparent linkage of common viral pathogens to several of the most significant clusters emerged in a later analysis.

For this clone: Its antigen is as yet unknown.

60 Vbeta and 13 Jbeta primers were used in PCR. The table came from immunoSEQ multiplex PCR; TCRdb's copy has only in-frame clones and leaves some out. Here the sample spans about 43,000 clones, roughly half being singletons. Germline values: CDR1 MDHEN, CDR2 SYDVKM. V lost 8 bases and J 5 bases, leaving 19 bases between the germline ends. There are 16 residues in the CDR3. This sequence was found in a man aged 55 to 70 in good health and CMV-seronegative. Source material: PBMCs. This sequence joins TRBV28 and TRBJ2-6, with D uncertain. CDR3 protein: CASLSRDVRWANVLTF. The DNA of the CDR3 is TGTGCCAGCCTCTCTAGAGACGTGCGATGGGCCAACGTCCTGACTTTC.